The 25 T cell receptor beta chains below come from one sample, sequenced in a study of tumor-infiltrating lymphocytes in primary liver carcinoma (dated by TCRdb to 2017 to 2019). Without any cell sorting, total RNA and DNA were co-extracted from about 21-30 mg of bulk tissue using the AllPrep DNA/RNA mini kit. Reads for this sample came from an Illumina HiSeq 2500. TCRbeta-specific cDNA was reverse-transcribed from around 500 ng total RNA using a constant-region primer and ProtoScript II reverse transcriptase. TCRbeta libraries were built with three nested multiplex PCR rounds, a slightly modified ARM-PCR procedure. Multiplex TRBV1-TRBV30 forward primers and a Cbeta reverse primer were used in the first two PCR rounds, each of which was run for around 10 cycles. The public reads were reprocessed in TCRdb via fastp at Q25 and MiXCR, keeping in-frame beta chains. Each record represents a unique CDR3 protein, reported with the most common genes and DNA among its rows. In all, the sample holds approximately 30,000 distinct CDR3 sequences, and 60% to 80% of those were seen once. The ten biggest clones cover 30% to 40% of the sample.

Sequencing was done on a sample of liver tumor tissue from sampling region 3. Read against the paper, the sample's cell subset or site label means: tumor region T3, left-lateral pole. Every receptor here comes from a woman aged 25 to 39 with primary liver carcinoma and hepatitis B virus infection.

Concerning this clonotype: Since no conserved phenylalanine or tryptophan closes the CDR3, a read error is the likely cause. The chain couples TRBV6-2 or TRBV6-3 to TRBJ1-1; 8 nucleotides match TRBD1. This CDR3 contains 11 residues. Germline V CDR1 and CDR2: MNHEY, SVGEGT. CDR3 nucleotide sequence: TGTATCAGCGGGGGACAGGCCGAAGCTTTCTTA. This gives the protein CISGGQAEAFL.

This CDR3 is CGISQLSHYEQYF. CDR3 sequence (DNA): TGTGGCATCAGTCAACTTAGTCACTACGAGCAGTACTTC. The rearrangement links TRBV4-2 to TRBJ2-7; no firm D call. The CDR3 contains 13 residues. The V gene's germline CDR1 is LGHNA and CDR2 YNFKEQ.

In the case of this clonotype: A read error may account for a junction end that differs from germline. This chain joins TRBV5-4 and TRBJ2-3, with D tentatively TRBD1 or TRBD2 (5 bases each). The CDR3 is 15 amino acids. Germline CDR1 is SGHNT and CDR2 is YYREEE (reference sequence). The CDR3 sequence: CACSPPGTEADTQYF. DNA for the CDR3: TGTGCCTGCAGCCCGCCCGGGACGGAGGCAGATACGCAGTACTTT.

About this clonotype: No conserved phenylalanine or tryptophan ends this CDR3, so it is likely a read error. The V gene is TRBV5-6, the J gene TRBJ1-2; D not certain. In germline, CDR1 is SGHDT, CDR2 YYEEEE. The CDR3 consists of 13 residues. The CDR3, as DNA: TGTGTCAGCAGCTCGCAGGCTCACTATGGCTACACCATC. This encodes CVSSSQAHYGYTI.

As regards this clonotype: Without the conserved terminal phenylalanine or tryptophan, this CDR3 likely stems from a read error. This chain's CDR3 is CASSLPEAGNEQFL. Written as DNA, the CDR3 is TGTGCCAGCAGCTTACCAGAGGCAGGAAATGAGCAGTTCTTA. The chain recombines TRBV11-2 with TRBJ2-1; unclear D gene. Germline assignment: CDR1 SGHAT and CDR2 FQNNGV. This CDR3 is 14 amino acids long. Trimming cost V 2 bases and J 7 bases, with 12 bases left between them.

Points on this clonotype: A junction boundary mismatches the germline segment, possibly from a read error. The rearrangement links TRBV11-2 to TRBJ1-1; 12 bases match TRBD1. This CDR3 is built from 20 residues. CDR1 SGHAT and CDR2 FQNNGV come from the germline V gene. For the CDR3, the DNA is TGTACAAGCAGCGCTCGGGACAGGGGGCGCAATAGGTGGAGTAACACCGAAGCTTTCTTT. Encoded protein: CTSSARDRGRNRWSNTEAFF.

With respect to this clonotype: A read error may account for a junction end that differs from germline. The rearrangement joins TRBV4-3 to TRBJ2-1; D perhaps matches TRBD2 (5 bases). The CDR3 has 16 amino acids. Per the germline V gene, CDR1 is LGHNA and CDR2 is YSLEER. CDR3 amino acids: CTSSQDTGSSYNEQFF. Here the CDR3 DNA reads TGCACCAGCAGCCAAGATACGGGAAGCTCTTACAATGAGCAGTTCTTC.

This clonotype was detected many times. J is TRBJ2-1 and V is TRBV11-3; D call uncertain. The germline gives CDR1 SGHNT, CDR2 YENEEA. This CDR3 is 14 amino acids long. V was clipped by 3 bases and J by 6 bases, with 12 bases between them. This CDR3 reads CASSFPSVGNEQFF. The CDR3 bases are TGTGCCAGCAGCTTCCCTTCCGTTGGCAATGAGCAGTTCTTC.

This clonotype was found once. This may come from a read error, since a much larger clone is one base off. Since the CDR3 does not end with the conserved phenylalanine or tryptophan, this likely comes from a read error. The rearrangement joins TRBV10-3 to TRBJ2-7; no firm D call. CDR1 and CDR2 from the germline V gene are ENHRY and SYGVKD. V shed 8 bases and J shed 0 bases, with 8 bases lying between them. The CDR3 has 12 residues. The CDR3 nucleotides are TGTGCCATCGGCGGTAGCTCCTACGAGCAGTACTCC. It yields the protein CAIGGSSYEQYS.

Comment on this clonotype: The junction shows a germline mismatch at one end, possibly a read error. The rearrangement links TRBV10-3 to TRBJ2-1, with a possible D match to TRBD2 (6 bases). Per germline, CDR1 ENHRY and CDR2 SYGVKD. CDR3 length: 16 residues. CDR3 DNA sequence: TGTGACATCAGTGCTTCGATGGCGGGAAGAAACAATGAGCAATTCTTC. Its protein product is CDISASMAGRNNEQFF.

This clonotype is medium-sized by share. The chain has TRBV6-1 and TRBJ2-2; no definite D call. This CDR3 contains 14 residues. The V and J ends lost 7 bases and 3 bases respectively, with 12 bases between them. CDR1 is MNHNS, CDR2 SASEGT, per germline. In DNA form, the CDR3 reads TGTGCCAGCATGAAGAGAAGGGACACCGGGGAGCTGTTTTTT. It specifies CASMKRRDTGELFF.

The genes are TRBV11-2 and TRBJ1-1, with TRBD1 matching over 12 bases. Germline assignment: CDR1 SGHAT and CDR2 FQNNGV. The CDR3 has 20 residues. J lost 2 bases, V lost 10 bases, and 23 bases had no gene match. In DNA form, the CDR3 reads TGTGCCACTAGCGCTCGGGACAGGGGGCGCAAGAGGTGTAGTAACACTGAAGCTTTCTTT. Translating gives CATSARDRGRKRCSNTEAFF.

The rearrangement links TRBV29-1 to TRBJ2-1; D unclear. Germline CDR1 SQVTM, CDR2 ANQGSEA. The CDR3 loop spans 12 amino acids. CDR3 amino acids: CRALNDYNEQFF. The CDR3 DNA reads TGCAGGGCCCTAAATGACTACAATGAGCAGTTCTTC.

This clonotype has a count of ten or more. A much larger clone differs from this one at a single base, so this may be a read error. A read error is likely, as this CDR3 ends without the conserved phenylalanine or tryptophan. The rearrangement joins TRBV28 to TRBJ2-7; D is possibly TRBD1 (6 bases). The CDR3 has 14 amino acids. V gave up 5 bases and J gave up 2 bases, with 13 bases separating them. CDR1 is MDHEN, CDR2 SYDVKM, per germline. The CDR3 loop reads CASSQGGDPYEQYL. CDR3 in DNA: TGTGCCAGCAGTCAAGGGGGAGATCCCTACGAGCAGTACCTC.

A word on this clonotype: Its ends do not fully match the called genes, so a read error is possible. This chain connects TRBV4-2 to TRBJ1-4; D not resolved. The CDR3 runs 12 residues. Germline V gives CDR1 LGHNA, CDR2 YNFKEQ. DNA of the CDR3: TGCGCCAGCAGCCAAGATAGGGCAAAACTGTTTTTT. It codes for CASSQDRAKLFF.

The genes are TRBV7-8 and TRBJ1-1, with 7 nucleotides matching TRBD1. This CDR3 has 13 amino acids. CDR1 is SGHVS and CDR2 is FQNEAQ in the germline V gene. J lost 3 bases, V lost 10 bases, and 8 bases had no gene match. CDR3 in amino acids: CANNLGQDTEAFF. The CDR3 nucleotides read TGTGCCAACAACTTAGGACAGGACACTGAAGCTTTCTTT.

Comment on this clonotype: The CDR3 end shows no conserved phenylalanine or tryptophan, and so a read error is likely. This rearrangement joins TRBV4-1 to TRBJ2-7, with TRBD2 matching over 8 bases. The CDR3 extends over 14 amino acids. Germline CDR1 MGHRA, CDR2 YSYEKL. DNA of the CDR3: TGCGCCAGAAGCCAAGATCTACTAGCGGAAGATCAGTACTTG. It is translated as CARSQDLLAEDQYL.

On this clonotype: An end of the junction differs from the germline gene, which may be a read error. V is TRBV11-1 and J is TRBJ2-2; D is ambiguous. Per germline, CDR1 SGHAT and CDR2 FQDESV (reference sequence). This CDR3 contains 14 residues. The CDR3 here is CASRLSLDTEELFF. Here the CDR3 DNA reads TGTGCCAGCAGACTGAGCCTTGACACCGAGGAGCTGTTTTTT.

A note on this clonotype: No conserved phenylalanine or tryptophan is present at the end of the CDR3, so a read error is the likely explanation. The chain is built from TRBV6-1 and TRBJ2-7; D is unclear. The CDR3 length is 15 residues. The V gene's germline CDR1 is MNHNS and CDR2 SASEGT. CDR3 nucleotides: TGTACCAGCAGTGAAGTTGGCGGCAGCTCCTACGAGCAGTACTTG. It encodes CTSSEVGGSSYEQYL.

Worth noting for this clonotype: The junction does not match germline at one end; this may be a read error. This chain uses TRBV20-1 with TRBJ2-1; D is possibly TRBD1 or TRBD2 (5 bases each). The germline gives CDR1 DFQATT, CDR2 SNEGSKA (reference sequence). This CDR3 is 14 amino acids long. This CDR3 is CNAKRPPGRGEQFF. The CDR3 DNA follows: TGCAATGCTAAACGTCCCCCGGGAAGGGGTGAGCAGTTCTTC.

This clonotype was recorded once. The missing conserved phenylalanine or tryptophan at the end of this CDR3 makes a read error likely. The chain uses TRBV28 and TRBJ1-4, with D uncertain. Per the germline V gene, CDR1 is MDHEN and CDR2 is SYDVKM. The CDR3 is 14 amino acids. The CDR3 region has the DNA TGTGCCAGCGGTTATCCGGGCGGGTATGAAGAACTGTTTTAT. It yields the protein CASGYPGGYEELFY.

This clonotype was detected many times. The rearrangement joins TRBV28 to TRBJ2-3; D is undetermined. V was cut by 3 bases and J by 2 bases, with 9 bases left in between. Germline CDR1 reads MDHEN; CDR2 reads SYDVKM. The length of the CDR3 is 14 residues. The CDR3: CASSFVDYTDTQYF. CDR3 DNA: TGTGCCAGCAGTTTTGTGGATTACACAGATACGCAGTATTTT.

As for this clonotype: Germline is not matched at one junction end, which may reflect a read error. This chain uses TRBV4-3 with TRBJ2-1; 7 bases are a match to TRBD2. Germline assignment: CDR1 LGHNA and CDR2 YSLEER. The CDR3 has 16 amino acids. CDR3 sequence: CADIQDWDYAYDEQFF. The CDR3 nucleotides read TGCGCCGACATCCAAGATTGGGACTACGCCTACGATGAGCAGTTCTTC.

This clonotype was seen ten or more times. The V and J genes are TRBV25-1 and TRBJ1-1; maybe TRBD1 (6 bases). CDR3 length: 13 amino acids. The V and J ends lost 0 bases and 9 bases respectively, with 11 bases between them. In germline, CDR1 is MGHDK, CDR2 SYGVNS. CDR3 in amino acids: CASSEYVGGKAFF. CDR3 coding DNA: TGTGCCAGCAGTGAATATGTCGGGGGCAAAGCTTTCTTT.

As regards this clonotype: The junction differs from germline at one of its ends, possibly a read error. The chain carries TRBV4-2 and TRBJ2-2; tentative D call: TRBD1 (7 bases). Looked up from germline, CDR1 is LGHNA and CDR2 is YNFKEQ. CDR3 length: 16 residues. The CDR3 region is CASSQEEGQGDGEQFF. The CDR3 DNA reads as TGTGCCAGCAGCCAAGAGGAGGGGCAGGGGGACGGGGAGCAGTTTTTT.